This passage covers 3 T cell receptor beta chains from one sample sequenced in a study of blood T cell repertoires in COVID-19. Produced via immunoSEQ multiplex PCR; TCRdb's table is partial and in-frame only. This table has a few hundred thousand clones, more than 85% appearing once. The source material was peripheral blood. The receptors were sampled from a man aged 60-69 years with acute or convalescent COVID-19.

The CDR3 is CAIRQGQTYGYTF. The CDR3 DNA reads TGTGCCATTCGACAGGGGCAGACCTATGGCTACACCTTC. The chain employs TRBV10-3 and TRBJ1-2; 8 nucleotides agree with TRBD1. Trimming cost V 9 bases and J 4 bases; bases outside gene matches: 7. Germline CDR1 ENHRY, CDR2 SYGVKD. There are 13 residues in the CDR3.

The chain recombines TRBV25-1 with TRBJ1-1; maybe TRBD1 (6 bases). Trimming took off 9 bases at V and 4 bases at J, with 9 bases between the two ends. Looked up from germline, CDR1 is MGHDK and CDR2 is SYGVNS. CDR3 length: 11 residues. The CDR3 coding sequence is TGTGCCAGTACAGGGCTCACTGAAGCTTTCTTT. It yields the protein CASTGLTEAFF.

The genes are TRBV6-5 and TRBJ1-4, with a tentative D call TRBD1 (6 bases). The V end was cut by 0 bases, the J end by 8 bases, with 16 bases between. The CDR3 runs to 16 residues. Germline values: CDR1 MNHEY, CDR2 SVGAGI. The CDR3 protein is CASSYSWRGASEKLFF. The DNA of the CDR3 is TGTGCCAGCAGTTACTCGTGGCGGGGGGCGTCCGAAAAACTGTTTTTT.